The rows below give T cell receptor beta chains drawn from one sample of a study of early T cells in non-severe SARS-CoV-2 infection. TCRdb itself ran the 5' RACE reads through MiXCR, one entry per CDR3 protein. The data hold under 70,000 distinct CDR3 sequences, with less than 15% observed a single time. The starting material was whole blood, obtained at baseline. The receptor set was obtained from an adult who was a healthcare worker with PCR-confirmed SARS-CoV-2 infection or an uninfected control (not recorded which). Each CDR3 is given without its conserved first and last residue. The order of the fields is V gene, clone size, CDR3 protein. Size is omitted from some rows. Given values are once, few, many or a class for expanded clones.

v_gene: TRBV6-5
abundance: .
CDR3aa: ASSYGQGWEQY

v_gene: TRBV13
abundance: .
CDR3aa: ASRPRDRGPNEQF

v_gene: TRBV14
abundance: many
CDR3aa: ASRRQGGTEKLF

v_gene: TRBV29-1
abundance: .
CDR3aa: SVDRNYVQY

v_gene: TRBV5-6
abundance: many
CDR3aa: ASSLAGAGPN

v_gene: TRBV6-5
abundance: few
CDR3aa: ASSYGLAGRRDTQY

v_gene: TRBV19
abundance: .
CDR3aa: ASTIVRTGANVLT

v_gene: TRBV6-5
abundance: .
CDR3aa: ASSLLAGVTGELF

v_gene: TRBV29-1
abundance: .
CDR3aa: SMDWVDTQY

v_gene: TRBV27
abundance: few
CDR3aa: ASSLVGQGRNEQY

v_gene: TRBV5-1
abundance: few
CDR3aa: ASSLVGGRSLMNTEAF

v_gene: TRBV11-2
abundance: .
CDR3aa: ASSLEVRGAQY

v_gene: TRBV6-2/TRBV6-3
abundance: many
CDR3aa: ASSYDQGSASSYEQY

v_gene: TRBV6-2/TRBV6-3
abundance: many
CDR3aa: ASLAGGYGYT

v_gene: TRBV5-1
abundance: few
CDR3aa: ASSLEQGAKNIQY

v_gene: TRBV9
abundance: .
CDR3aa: ASGTGYTGELF

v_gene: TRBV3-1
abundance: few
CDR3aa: ASRERTSYGYT

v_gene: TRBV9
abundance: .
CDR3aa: ASSPASQGYEQY